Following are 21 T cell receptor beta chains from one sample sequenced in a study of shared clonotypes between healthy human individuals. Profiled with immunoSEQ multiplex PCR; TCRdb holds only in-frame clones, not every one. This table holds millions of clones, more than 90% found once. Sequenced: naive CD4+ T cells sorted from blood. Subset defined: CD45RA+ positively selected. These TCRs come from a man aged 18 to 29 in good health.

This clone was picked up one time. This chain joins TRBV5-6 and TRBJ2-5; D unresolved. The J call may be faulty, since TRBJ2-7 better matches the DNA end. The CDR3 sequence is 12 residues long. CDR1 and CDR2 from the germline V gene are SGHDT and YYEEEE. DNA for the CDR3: TGTGCCAGCAGCCGTTCGCTGAACGAGCAGTACTTC. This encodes CASSRSLNEQYF.

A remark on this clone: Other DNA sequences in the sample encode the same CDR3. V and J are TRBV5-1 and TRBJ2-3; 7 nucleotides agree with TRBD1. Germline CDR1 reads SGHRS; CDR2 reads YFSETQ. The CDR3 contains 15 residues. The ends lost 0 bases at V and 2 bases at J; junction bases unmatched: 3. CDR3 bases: TGCGCCAGCAGCTTGGTGGGACAGTCCACAGATACGCAGTATTTT. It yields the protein CASSLVGQSTDTQYF.

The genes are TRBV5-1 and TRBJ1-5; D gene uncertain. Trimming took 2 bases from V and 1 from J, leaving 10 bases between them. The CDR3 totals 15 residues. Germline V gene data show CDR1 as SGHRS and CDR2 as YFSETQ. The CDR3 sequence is CASSLKSGSNQPQHF. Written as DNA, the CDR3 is TGCGCCAGCAGCTTAAAGAGTGGGAGCAATCAGCCCCAGCATTTT.

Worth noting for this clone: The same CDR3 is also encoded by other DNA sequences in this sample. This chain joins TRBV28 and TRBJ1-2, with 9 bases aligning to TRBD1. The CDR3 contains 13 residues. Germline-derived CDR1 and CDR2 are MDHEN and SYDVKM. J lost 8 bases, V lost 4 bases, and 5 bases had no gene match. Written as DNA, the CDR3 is TGTGCCAGCAGTTCGGGACAGGGAGGGGGCTACACCTTC. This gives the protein CASSSGQGGGYTF.

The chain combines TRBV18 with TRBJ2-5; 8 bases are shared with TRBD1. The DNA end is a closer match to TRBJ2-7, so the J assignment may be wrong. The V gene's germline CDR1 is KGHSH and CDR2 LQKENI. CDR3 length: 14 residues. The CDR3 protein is CASSPGQAQGEQYF. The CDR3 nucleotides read TGTGCCAGCTCACCGGGACAGGCACAGGGCGAGCAGTACTTC.

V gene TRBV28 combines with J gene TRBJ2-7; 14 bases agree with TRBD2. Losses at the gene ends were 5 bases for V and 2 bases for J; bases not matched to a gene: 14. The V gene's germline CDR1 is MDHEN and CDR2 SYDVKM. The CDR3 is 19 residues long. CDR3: CASSRGSGLAGALPYEQYF. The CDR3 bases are TGTGCCAGCAGTCGAGGGTCGGGACTAGCGGGGGCCCTCCCCTACGAGCAGTACTTC.

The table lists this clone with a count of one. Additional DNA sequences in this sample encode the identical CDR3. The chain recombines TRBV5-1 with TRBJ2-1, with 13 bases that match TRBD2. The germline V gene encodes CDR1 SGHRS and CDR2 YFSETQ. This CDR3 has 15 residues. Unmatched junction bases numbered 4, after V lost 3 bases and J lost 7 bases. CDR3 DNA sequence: TGCGCCAGCAGCTCTGGGACTAGCGGGACGAATGAGCAGTTCTTC. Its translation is CASSSGTSGTNEQFF.

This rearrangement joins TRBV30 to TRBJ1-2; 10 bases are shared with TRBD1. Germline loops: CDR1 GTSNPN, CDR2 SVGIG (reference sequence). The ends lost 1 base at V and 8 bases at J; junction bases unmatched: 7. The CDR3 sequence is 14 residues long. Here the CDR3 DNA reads TGTGCCTGGAGTGATCGGGACAGGGGTGGCGGCTACACCTTC. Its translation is CAWSDRDRGGGYTF.

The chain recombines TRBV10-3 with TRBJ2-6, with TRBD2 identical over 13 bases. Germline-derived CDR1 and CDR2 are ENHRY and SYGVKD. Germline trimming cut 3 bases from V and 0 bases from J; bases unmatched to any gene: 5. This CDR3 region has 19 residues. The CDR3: CAISDGLAGESSGANVLTF. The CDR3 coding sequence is TGTGCCATCAGTGATGGACTAGCGGGGGAGAGCTCTGGGGCCAACGTCCTGACTTTC.

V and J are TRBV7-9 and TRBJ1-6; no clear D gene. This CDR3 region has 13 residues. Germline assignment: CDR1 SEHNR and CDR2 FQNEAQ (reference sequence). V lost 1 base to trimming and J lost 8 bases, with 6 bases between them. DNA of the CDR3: TGTGCCAGCAGCTTAGAGGCAGATTCACCCCTCCACTTT. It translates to CASSLEADSPLHF.

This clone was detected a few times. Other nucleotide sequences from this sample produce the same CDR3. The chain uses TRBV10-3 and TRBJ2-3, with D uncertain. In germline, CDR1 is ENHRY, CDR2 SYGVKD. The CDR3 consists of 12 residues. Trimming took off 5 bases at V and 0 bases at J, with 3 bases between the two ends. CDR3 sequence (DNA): TGTGCCATCAGTTCTAGCACAGATACGCAGTATTTT. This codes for CAISSSTDTQYF.

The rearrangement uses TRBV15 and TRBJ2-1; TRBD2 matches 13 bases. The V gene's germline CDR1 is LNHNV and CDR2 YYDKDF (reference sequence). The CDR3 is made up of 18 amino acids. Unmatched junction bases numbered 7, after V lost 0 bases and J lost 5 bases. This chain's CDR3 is CATSRDSGTSGVNNEQFF. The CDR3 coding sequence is TGTGCCACCAGCAGAGATAGCGGGACTAGCGGGGTCAACAATGAGCAGTTCTTC.

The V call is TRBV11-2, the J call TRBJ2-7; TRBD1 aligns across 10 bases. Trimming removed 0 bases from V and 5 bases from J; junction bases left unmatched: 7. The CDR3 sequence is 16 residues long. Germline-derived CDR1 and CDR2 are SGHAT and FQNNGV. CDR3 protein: CASSLESGTGAHEQYF. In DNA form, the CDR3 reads TGTGCCAGCAGCTTAGAGTCCGGGACAGGGGCCCACGAGCAGTACTTC.

CDR3 coding DNA: TGTGCCAGTAGTCGGGGCGAGGGGCTCACTGAAGCTTTCTTT. Encoded protein: CASSRGEGLTEAFF. V is TRBV19 and J is TRBJ1-1, with D perhaps TRBD1 (5 bases). V lost 5 bases to trimming and J lost 4 bases, with 14 bases between them. The V gene's germline CDR1 is LNHDA and CDR2 SQIVND (reference sequence). The CDR3 is 14 residues long.

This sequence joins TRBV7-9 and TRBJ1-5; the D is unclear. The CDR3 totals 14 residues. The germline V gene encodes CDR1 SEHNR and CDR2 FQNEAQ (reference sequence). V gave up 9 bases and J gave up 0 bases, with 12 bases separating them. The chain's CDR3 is CARNSGFSNQPQHF. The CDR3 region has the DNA TGTGCCAGGAACTCCGGGTTTAGCAATCAGCCCCAGCATTTT.

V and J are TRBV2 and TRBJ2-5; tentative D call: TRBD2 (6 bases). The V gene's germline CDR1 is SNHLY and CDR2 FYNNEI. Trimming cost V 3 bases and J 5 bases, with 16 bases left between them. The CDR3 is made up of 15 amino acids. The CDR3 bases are TGTGCCAGCAGTGATGGGGGAGCGGGTTTTGAGACCCAGTACTTC. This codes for CASSDGGAGFETQYF. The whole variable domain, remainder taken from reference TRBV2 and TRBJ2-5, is EPEVTQTPSHQVTQMGQEVILRCVPISNHLYFYWYRQILGQKVEFLVSFYNNEISEKSEIFDDQFSVERPDGSNFTLKIRSTKLEDSAMYFCASSDGGAGFETQYFGPGTRLLVL.

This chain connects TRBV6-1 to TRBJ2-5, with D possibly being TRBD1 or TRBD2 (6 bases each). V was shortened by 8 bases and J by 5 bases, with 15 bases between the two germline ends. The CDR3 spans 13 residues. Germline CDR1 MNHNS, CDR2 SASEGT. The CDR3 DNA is TGTGCCAGCCAAAGGGGGGTCGGCGAGACCCAGTACTTC. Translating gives CASQRGVGETQYF.

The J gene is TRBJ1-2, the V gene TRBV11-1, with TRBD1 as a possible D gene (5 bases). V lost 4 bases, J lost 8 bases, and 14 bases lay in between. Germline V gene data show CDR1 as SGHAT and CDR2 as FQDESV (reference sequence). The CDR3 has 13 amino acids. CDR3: CASSSTGVGGYTF. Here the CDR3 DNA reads TGTGCCAGCAGCTCCACGGGGGTCGGAGGCTACACCTTC. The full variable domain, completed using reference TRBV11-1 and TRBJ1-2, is EAEVAQSPRYKITEKSQAVAFWCDPISGHATLYWYRQILGQGPELLVQFQDESVVDDSQLPKDRFSAERLKGVDSTLKIQPAELGDSAMYLCASSSTGVGGYTFGSGTRLTVV.

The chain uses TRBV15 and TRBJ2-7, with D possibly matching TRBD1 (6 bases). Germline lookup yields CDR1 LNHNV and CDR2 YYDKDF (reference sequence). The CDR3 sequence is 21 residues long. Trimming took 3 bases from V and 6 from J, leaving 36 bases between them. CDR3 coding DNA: TGTGCCACCAGCAGTGGTGGGACAACTCACGGGCGTGGTACCCGAGCTGCCGAGCAGTACTTC. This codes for CATSSGGTTHGRGTRAAEQYF.

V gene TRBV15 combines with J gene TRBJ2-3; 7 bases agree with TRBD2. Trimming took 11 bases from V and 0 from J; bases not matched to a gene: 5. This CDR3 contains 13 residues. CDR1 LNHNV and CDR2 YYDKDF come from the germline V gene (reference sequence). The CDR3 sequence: CAARGVSTDTQYF. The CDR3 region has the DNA TGTGCCGCTCGGGGGGTTAGCACAGATACGCAGTATTTT.

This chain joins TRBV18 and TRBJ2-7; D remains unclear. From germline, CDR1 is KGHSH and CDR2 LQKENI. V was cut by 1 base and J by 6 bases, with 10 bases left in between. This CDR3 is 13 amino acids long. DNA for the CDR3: TGTGCCAGCTCACCACAGGCCTTGGCCGAGCAGTACTTC. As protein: CASSPQALAEQYF.